The 5 T cell receptor beta chains below all came from one sample that was sequenced in a study of human thymus T cells. Corrective cardiac surgery supplied the resected thymus tissue. The method was immunoSEQ multiplex PCR; TCRdb's version includes in-frame clones alone and lacks a portion of them. The sample holds roughly 120,000 clones, about 94% seen once. Sequenced input: thymus tissue. Source of these receptors: a boy younger than two with a congenital heart defect but otherwise immunologically healthy.

The chain is built from TRBV5-8 and TRBJ1-1; D not resolved. Germline V gene sequence: CDR1 SGHTS, CDR2 YDEGEE. The CDR3 runs 14 residues. Trimming took 8 bases from V and 1 from J, leaving 15 bases between them. CDR3 in amino acids: CASSRATTNTEAFF. In nucleotides, the CDR3 is TGTGCCAGTTCTAGGGCCACGACGAACACTGAAGCTTTCTTT. Variable domain in full (rest from reference TRBV5-8 and TRBJ1-1): EAGVTQSPTHLIKTRGQQATLRCSPISGHTSVYWYQQALGLGLQFLLWYDEGEERNRGNFPPRFSGRQFPNYSSELNVNALELEDSALYLCASSRATTNTEAFFGQGTRLTVV.

The chain employs TRBV2 and TRBJ2-1, with D perhaps given as TRBD1 or TRBD2 (5 bases each). There are 15 residues in the CDR3. Trimming took 4 bases from V and 4 from J, leaving 14 bases between them. Germline values: CDR1 SNHLY, CDR2 FYNNEI. The CDR3 DNA reads as TGTGCCAGCAGTGCGGGACCCGGGGATTACAATGAGCAGTTCTTC. Translating gives CASSAGPGDYNEQFF.

This chain joins TRBV28 and TRBJ2-1, with D possibly TRBD1 on 6 matching bases. Germline CDR1 MDHEN, CDR2 SYDVKM. The CDR3 totals 15 residues. Trimming left V 3 bases short and J 2 bases short, with 11 bases between. CDR3 protein: CASSLEQGPYNEQFF. The CDR3 DNA sequence: TGTGCCAGCAGTTTGGAACAGGGCCCCTACAATGAGCAGTTCTTC.

The chain combines TRBV30 with TRBJ2-3; the D is unclear. Trimming pared 2 bases from V and 0 bases from J, leaving 0 bases between. CDR1 is GTSNPN, CDR2 SVGIG, per germline (reference sequence). The CDR3 is 11 residues long. The CDR3 DNA sequence: TGTGCCTGGAGTAGCACAGATACGCAGTATTTT. Translating gives CAWSSTDTQYF.

This chain uses TRBV7-2 with TRBJ2-7; D unclear. The CDR3 totals 11 residues. In germline, CDR1 is SGHTA, CDR2 FQGNSA. V was cut by 4 bases and J by 4 bases, with 5 bases left in between. The chain's CDR3 is CASSSDYEQYF. For the CDR3, the DNA is TGTGCCAGCAGCTCCGATTACGAGCAGTACTTC.